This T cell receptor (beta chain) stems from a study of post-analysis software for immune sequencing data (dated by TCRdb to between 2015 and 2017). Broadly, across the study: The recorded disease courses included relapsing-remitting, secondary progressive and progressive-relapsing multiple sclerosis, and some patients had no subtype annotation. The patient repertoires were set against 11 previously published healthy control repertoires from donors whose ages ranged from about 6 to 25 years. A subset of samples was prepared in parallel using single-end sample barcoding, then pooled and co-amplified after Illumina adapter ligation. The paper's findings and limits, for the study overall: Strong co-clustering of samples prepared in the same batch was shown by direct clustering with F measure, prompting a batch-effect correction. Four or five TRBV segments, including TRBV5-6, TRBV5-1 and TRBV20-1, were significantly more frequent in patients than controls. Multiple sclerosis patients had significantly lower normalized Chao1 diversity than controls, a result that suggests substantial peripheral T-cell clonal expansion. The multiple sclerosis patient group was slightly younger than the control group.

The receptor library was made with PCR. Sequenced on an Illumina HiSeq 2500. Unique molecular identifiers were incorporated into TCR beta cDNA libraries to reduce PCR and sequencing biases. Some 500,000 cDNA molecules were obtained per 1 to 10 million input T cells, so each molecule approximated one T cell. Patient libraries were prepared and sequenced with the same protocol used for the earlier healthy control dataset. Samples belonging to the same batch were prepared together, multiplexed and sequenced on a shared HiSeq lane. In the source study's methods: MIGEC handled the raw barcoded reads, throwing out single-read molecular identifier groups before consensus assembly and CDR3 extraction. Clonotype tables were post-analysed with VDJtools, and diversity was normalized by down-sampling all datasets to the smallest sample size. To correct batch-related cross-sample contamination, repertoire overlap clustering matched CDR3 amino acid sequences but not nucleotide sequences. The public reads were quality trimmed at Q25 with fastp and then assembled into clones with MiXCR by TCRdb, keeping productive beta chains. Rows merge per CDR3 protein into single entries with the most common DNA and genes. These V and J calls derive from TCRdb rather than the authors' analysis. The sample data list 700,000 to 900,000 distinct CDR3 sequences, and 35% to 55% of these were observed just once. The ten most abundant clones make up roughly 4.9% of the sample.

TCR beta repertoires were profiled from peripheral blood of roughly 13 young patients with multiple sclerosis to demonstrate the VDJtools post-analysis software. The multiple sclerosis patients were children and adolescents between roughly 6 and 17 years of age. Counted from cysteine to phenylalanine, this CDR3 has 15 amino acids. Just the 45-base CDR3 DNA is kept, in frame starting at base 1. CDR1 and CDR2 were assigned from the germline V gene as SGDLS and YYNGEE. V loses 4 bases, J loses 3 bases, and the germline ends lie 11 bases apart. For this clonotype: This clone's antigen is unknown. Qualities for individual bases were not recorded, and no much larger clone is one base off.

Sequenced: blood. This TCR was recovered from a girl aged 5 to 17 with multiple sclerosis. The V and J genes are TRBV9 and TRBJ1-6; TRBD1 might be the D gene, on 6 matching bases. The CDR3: CASSSRDNYNSPLHF. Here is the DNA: TGTGCCAGCAGCTCCCGGGACAACTATAATTCACCCCTCCACTTT. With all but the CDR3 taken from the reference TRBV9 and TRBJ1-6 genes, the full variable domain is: DSGVTQTPKHLITATGQRVTLRCSPRSGDLSVYWYQQSLDQGLQFLIQYYNGEERAKGNILERFSAQQFPDLHSELNLSSLELGDSALYFCASSSRDNYNSPLHFGNGTRLTVT.